The 9 T cell receptor beta chains below were found in one sample sequenced in a study of blood T cell repertoires in COVID-19. This table comes from immunoSEQ multiplex PCR, and its TCRdb copy is limited to in-frame clones, with some not included. The sample records nearly 200,000 clones, 70% to 90% being singletons. Sequenced material: peripheral blood. Receptors originate from a woman aged 70-85 years with active or convalescent COVID-19.

J is TRBJ2-2 and V is TRBV24-1; possibly TRBD2 for D (5 bases). Germline V gene sequence: CDR1 KGHDR, CDR2 SFDVKD. This CDR3 has 15 residues. Trimming stripped 3 bases from V and 5 bases from J, with 12 bases between. Here the CDR3 DNA reads TGTGCCACCAGTGATAAGGCTAGCCCTACCGGGGAGCTGTTTTTT. Translation gives CATSDKASPTGELFF.

V usage is TRBV2 and J usage is TRBJ2-5; 12 bases map to TRBD1. Germline lookup yields CDR1 SNHLY and CDR2 FYNNEI. The CDR3 spans 15 residues. V lost 6 bases to trimming and J lost 4 bases; unmatched junction nucleotides: 6. As DNA, the CDR3 is TGTGCCAGCAGCCGGGACAGGGGGCCAACAGAGACCCAGTACTTC. It yields the protein CASSRDRGPTETQYF.

The rearrangement joins TRBV5-5 to TRBJ2-3, with 11 bases identical to TRBD2. The CDR3 is made up of 16 amino acids. Germline CDR1 is SGHKS and CDR2 is YYEKEE (reference sequence). J lost 1 base, V lost 6 bases, and 7 bases had no gene match. CDR3 DNA sequence: TGTGCCAGCAACATTGGGACTAGCGGTCGCACAGATACGCAGTATTTT. It specifies CASNIGTSGRTDTQYF.

This rearrangement joins TRBV7-3 to TRBJ2-1; 7 positions agree with TRBD2. This CDR3 has 15 residues. The J segment lost 2 bases and the V segment lost 5 bases, leaving 6 bases of the junction unmatched. CDR1 and CDR2 from the germline V gene are SGHTA and FQGTGA. The CDR3 coding sequence is TGTGCCAGCAGCCCCGGACTAGAGGCCTACAATGAGCAGTTCTTC. It encodes CASSPGLEAYNEQFF.

CDR3 DNA sequence: TGTGCCAGTCGGGACAGGGCCTTTACAGATACGCAGTATTTT. The encoded protein is CASRDRAFTDTQYF. The gene calls are TRBV19 and TRBJ2-3; TRBD1 agrees at 9 bases. The CDR3 totals 14 residues. The ends lost 8 bases at V and 3 bases at J; junction bases unmatched: 6. The germline V gene encodes CDR1 LNHDA and CDR2 SQIVND (reference sequence).

DNA of the CDR3: TGTGCCATCAGTCCGGGACTAGCGGGAGTCGGGGACACCGGGGAGCTGTTTTTT. As protein: CAISPGLAGVGDTGELFF. The chain carries TRBV10-3 and TRBJ2-2; 14 bases fit TRBD2. Germline trimming cut 5 bases from V and 3 bases from J; bases unmatched to any gene: 8. Per germline, CDR1 ENHRY and CDR2 SYGVKD. The CDR3 has 18 amino acids.

Regarding this clone: Other nucleotide sequences from this sample produce the same CDR3. The V gene is TRBV28, the J gene TRBJ2-1; the D gene is possibly TRBD2 (5 bases). The germline CDR1 and CDR2 sequences are MDHEN and SYDVKM. Trimming removed 2 bases at V and 3 bases at J, with 5 bases between. CDR3 size: 13 residues. CDR3 residues: CASSLSGYNEQFF. CDR3 DNA sequence: TGTGCCAGCAGTTTAAGCGGCTACAATGAGCAGTTCTTC.

The V and J genes are TRBV3-1 (or the pseudogene TRBV3-2) and TRBJ2-2; D unclear. Germline CDR1 and CDR2: LGHDT and YNNKEL (reference sequence). This CDR3 spans 16 amino acids. V was cut by 1 base and J by 3 bases, with 12 bases left in between. CDR3 DNA: TGTGCCAGCAGCCAAGGAGGCCGGCAGCACACCGGGGAGCTGTTTTTT. This gives the protein CASSQGGRQHTGELFF.

CDR3 region: CASSSQGQGALGYTF. The CDR3 coding sequence is TGTGCCAGCTCATCCCAGGGACAGGGGGCTCTTGGCTACACCTTC. The chain links TRBV18 to TRBJ1-2, with 12 bases lining up with TRBD1. CDR1 and CDR2 from the germline V gene are KGHSH and LQKENI. After removal of 5 bases from V and 7 bases from J, the junction contained 8 bases not matched to a gene. The CDR3 contains 15 residues.